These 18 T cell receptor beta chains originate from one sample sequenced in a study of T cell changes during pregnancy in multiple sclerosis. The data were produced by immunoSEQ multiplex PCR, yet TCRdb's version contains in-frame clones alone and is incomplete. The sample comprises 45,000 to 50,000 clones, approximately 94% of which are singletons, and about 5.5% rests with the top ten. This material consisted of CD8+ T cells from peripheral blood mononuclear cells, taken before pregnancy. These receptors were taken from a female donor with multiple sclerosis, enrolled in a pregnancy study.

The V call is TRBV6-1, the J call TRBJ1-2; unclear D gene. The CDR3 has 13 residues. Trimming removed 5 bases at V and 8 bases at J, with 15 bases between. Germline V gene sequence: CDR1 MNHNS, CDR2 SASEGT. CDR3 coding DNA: TGTGCCAGCAGTTCGAGAGGGCATTGGGGCTACACCTTC. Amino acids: CASSSRGHWGYTF.

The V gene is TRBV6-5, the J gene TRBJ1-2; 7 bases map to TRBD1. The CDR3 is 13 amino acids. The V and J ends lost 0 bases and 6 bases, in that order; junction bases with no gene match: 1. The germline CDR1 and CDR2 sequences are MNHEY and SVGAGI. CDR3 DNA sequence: TGTGCCAGCAGTTACTCCGGGACAGATGGCTACACCTTC. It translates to CASSYSGTDGYTF.

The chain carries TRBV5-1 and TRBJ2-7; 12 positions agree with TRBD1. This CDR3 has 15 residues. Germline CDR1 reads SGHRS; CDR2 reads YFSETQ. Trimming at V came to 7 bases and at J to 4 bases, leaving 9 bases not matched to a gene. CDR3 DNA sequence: TGCGCCAGCGAAGCCGGGACAGGGGGCTCTTACGAGCAGTACTTC. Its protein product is CASEAGTGGSYEQYF.

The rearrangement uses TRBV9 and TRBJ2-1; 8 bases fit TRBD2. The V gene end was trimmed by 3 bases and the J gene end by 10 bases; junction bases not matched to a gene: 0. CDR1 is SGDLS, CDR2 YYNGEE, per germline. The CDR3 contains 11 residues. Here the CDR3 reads CASSAGGEQFF. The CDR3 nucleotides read TGTGCCAGCAGCGCGGGGGGGGAGCAGTTCTTC.

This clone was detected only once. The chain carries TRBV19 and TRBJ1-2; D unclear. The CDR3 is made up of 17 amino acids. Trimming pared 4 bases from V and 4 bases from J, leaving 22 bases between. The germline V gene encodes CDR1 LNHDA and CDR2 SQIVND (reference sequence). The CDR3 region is CASSNTREPNAPYGYTF. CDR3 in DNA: TGTGCCAGTAGTAATACCCGGGAGCCGAACGCCCCCTATGGCTACACCTTC.

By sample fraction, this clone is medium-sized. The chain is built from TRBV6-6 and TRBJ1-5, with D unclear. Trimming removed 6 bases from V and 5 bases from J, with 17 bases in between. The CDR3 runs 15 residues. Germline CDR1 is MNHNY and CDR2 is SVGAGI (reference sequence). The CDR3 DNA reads TGTGCCAGCAGCCTCGAGGACGGGGATGATCAGCCCCAGCATTTT. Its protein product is CASSLEDGDDQPQHF.

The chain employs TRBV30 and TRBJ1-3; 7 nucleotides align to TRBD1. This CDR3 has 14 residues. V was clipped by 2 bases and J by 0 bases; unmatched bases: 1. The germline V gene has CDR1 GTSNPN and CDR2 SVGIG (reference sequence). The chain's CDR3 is CAWSRDSSGNTIYF. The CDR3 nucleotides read TGTGCCTGGAGTCGGGACAGCTCTGGAAACACCATATATTTT. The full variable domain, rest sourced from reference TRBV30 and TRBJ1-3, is SQTIHQWPATLVQPVGSPLSLECTVEGTSNPNLYWYRQAAGRGLQLLFYSVGIGQISSEVPQNLSASRPQDRQFILSSKKLLLSDSGFYLCAWSRDSSGNTIYFGEGSWLTVV.

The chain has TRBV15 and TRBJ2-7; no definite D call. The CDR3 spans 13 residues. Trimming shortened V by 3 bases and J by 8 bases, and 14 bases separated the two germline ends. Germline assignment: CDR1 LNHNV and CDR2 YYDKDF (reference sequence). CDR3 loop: CATSSDQSQQQYF. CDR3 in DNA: TGTGCCACCAGCAGCGATCAGTCCCAACAGCAGTACTTC.

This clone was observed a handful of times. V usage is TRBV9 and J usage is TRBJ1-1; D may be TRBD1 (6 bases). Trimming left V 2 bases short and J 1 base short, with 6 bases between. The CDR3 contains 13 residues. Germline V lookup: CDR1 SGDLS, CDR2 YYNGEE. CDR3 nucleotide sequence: TGTGCCAGCAGCGTGGGGGCGAACACTGAAGCTTTCTTT. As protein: CASSVGANTEAFF. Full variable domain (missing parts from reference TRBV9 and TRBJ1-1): DSGVTQTPKHLITATGQRVTLRCSPRSGDLSVYWYQQSLDQGLQFLIQYYNGEERAKGNILERFSAQQFPDLHSELNLSSLELGDSALYFCASSVGANTEAFFGQGTRLTVV.

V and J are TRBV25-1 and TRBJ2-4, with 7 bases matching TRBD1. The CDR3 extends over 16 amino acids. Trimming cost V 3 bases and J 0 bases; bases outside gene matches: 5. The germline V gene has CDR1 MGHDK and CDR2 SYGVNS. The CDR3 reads CASSDSGQLAKNIQYF. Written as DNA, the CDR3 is TGTGCCAGCAGTGATTCGGGACAGTTAGCCAAAAACATTCAGTACTTC.

The CDR3: CASSFSADTQYF. The CDR3 DNA reads as TGTGCCAGCAGCTTTAGTGCAGATACGCAGTATTTT. This rearrangement joins TRBV5-4 to TRBJ2-3; D remains ambiguous. V was pared by 2 bases and J by 4 bases, with 5 bases between. This CDR3 has 12 residues. Germline V gene lookup returns CDR1 SGHNT and CDR2 YYREEE (reference sequence).

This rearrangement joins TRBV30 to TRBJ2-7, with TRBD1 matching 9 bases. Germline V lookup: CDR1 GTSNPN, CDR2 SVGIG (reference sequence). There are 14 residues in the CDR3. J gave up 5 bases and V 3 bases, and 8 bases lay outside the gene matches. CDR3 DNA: TGTGCCTGGAGGGGGGACAGGGAAAGTGACGAGCAGTACTTC. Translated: CAWRGDRESDEQYF. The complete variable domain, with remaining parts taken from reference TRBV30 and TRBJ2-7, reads SQTIHQWPATLVQPVGSPLSLECTVEGTSNPNLYWYRQAAGRGLQLLFYSVGIGQISSEVPQNLSASRPQDRQFILSSKKLLLSDSGFYLCAWRGDRESDEQYFGPGTRLTVT.

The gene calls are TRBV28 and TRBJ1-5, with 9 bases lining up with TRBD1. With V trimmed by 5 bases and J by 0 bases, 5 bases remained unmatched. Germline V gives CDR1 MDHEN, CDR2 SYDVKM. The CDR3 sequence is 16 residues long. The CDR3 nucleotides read TGTGCCAGCAGTCCCGACAGGGGGTATAGCAATCAGCCCCAGCATTTT. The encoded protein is CASSPDRGYSNQPQHF.

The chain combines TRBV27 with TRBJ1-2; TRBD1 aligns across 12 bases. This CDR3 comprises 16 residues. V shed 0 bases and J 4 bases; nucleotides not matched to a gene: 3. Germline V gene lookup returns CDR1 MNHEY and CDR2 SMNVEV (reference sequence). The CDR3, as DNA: TGTGCCAGCAGTTTATCGGGACAGGGGGCGCTCTATGGCTACACCTTC. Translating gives CASSLSGQGALYGYTF.

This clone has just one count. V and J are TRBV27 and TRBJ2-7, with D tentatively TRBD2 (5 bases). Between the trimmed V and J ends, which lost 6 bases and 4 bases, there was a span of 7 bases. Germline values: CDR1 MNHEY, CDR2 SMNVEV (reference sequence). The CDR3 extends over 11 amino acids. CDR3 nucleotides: TGTGCCAGCAGGTCGGGGTACGAGCAGTACTTC. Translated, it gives CASRSGYEQYF.

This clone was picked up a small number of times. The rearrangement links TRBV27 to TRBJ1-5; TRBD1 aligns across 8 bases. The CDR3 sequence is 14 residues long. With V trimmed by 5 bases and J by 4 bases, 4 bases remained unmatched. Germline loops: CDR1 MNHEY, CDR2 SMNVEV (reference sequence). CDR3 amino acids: CASSLRTGNQPQHF. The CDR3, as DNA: TGTGCCAGCAGTCTCAGGACAGGGAATCAGCCCCAGCATTTT.

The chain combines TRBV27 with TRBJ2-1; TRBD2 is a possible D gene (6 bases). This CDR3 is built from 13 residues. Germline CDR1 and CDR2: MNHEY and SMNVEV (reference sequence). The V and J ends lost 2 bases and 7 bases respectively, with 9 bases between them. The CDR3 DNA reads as TGTGCCAGCAGTTTAGCGGGGATGAATGAGCAGTTCTTC. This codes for CASSLAGMNEQFF.

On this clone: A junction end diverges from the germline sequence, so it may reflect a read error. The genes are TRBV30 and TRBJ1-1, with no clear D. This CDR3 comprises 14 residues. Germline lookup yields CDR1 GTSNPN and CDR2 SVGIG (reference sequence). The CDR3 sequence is CARSVALRKTEAFF. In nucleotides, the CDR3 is TGTGCCCGGAGTGTGGCTCTCCGAAAAACTGAAGCTTTCTTT.